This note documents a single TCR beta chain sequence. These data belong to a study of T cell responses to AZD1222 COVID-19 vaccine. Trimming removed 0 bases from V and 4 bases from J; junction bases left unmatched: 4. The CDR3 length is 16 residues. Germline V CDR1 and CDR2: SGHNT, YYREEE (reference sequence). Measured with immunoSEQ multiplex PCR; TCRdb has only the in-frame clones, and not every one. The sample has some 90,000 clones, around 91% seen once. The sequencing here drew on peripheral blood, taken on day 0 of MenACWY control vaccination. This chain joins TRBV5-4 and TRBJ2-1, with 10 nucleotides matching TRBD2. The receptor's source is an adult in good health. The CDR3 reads CASSLASSGGYNEQFF. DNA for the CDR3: TGTGCCAGCAGCTTGGCCTCTAGCGGGGGATACAATGAGCAGTTCTTC. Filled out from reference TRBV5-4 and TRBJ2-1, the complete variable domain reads ETGVTQSPTHLIKTRGQQVTLRCSSQSGHNTVSWYQQALGQGPQFIFQYYREEENGRGNFPPRFSGLQFPNYSSELNVNALELDDSALYLCASSLASSGGYNEQFFGPGTRLTVL.